These 16 T cell receptor beta chains share one sample of origin, sequenced in a study of graft-versus-host responses after intestinal transplantation. The antigens of these receptors remain unknown. The protocol was immunoSEQ multiplex PCR, while the TCRdb copy is restricted to in-frame clones and leaves out a portion. The sample consists of roughly 120,000 clones, approximately 95% of them appearing once. Material: unstimulated CD8+ T cells sorted from spleen or lymph node cells, obtained before intestinal transplant. These receptors were taken from a human donor who received an intestinal transplant.

Comments on this clone: One end of the junction does not line up with germline, which may come from a read error. The CDR3 DNA follows: TGCGCCAGCAGCTTGAGGGAGGGAATCAACAATGAGCAGCTCTTC. Translating gives CASSLREGINNEQLF. The rearrangement joins TRBV5-1 to TRBJ2-1; 7 nucleotides match TRBD2. Germline V lookup: CDR1 SGHRS, CDR2 YFSETQ. This CDR3 has 15 amino acids.

The chain employs TRBV6-1 and TRBJ2-4; D might be TRBD1 (6 bases). The V gene lost 6 bases and the J gene lost 7 bases, with 10 bases spanning the gap. Germline V gene sequence: CDR1 MNHNS, CDR2 SASEGT. The CDR3 extends over 12 amino acids. The CDR3: CASRATGNIQYF. The CDR3 DNA reads TGTGCCAGCAGGGCAACAGGGAACATTCAGTACTTC.

The chain employs TRBV27 and TRBJ2-7; the D gene is possibly TRBD2 (5 bases). Looked up from germline, CDR1 is MNHEY and CDR2 is SMNVEV (reference sequence). The CDR3 consists of 14 residues. V was cut by 2 bases and J by 3 bases, with 11 bases left in between. CDR3 coding DNA: TGTGCCAGCAGTTTAAGCAGTGGGAGCTACGAGCAGTACTTC. Amino acids: CASSLSSGSYEQYF.

In nucleotides, the CDR3 is TGTGCCAGCAGCCCCGGTGTTGTAGCGGGAGGGTACAATGAGCAGTTCTTC. It encodes CASSPGVVAGGYNEQFF. The chain links TRBV7-3 to TRBJ2-1, with 11 nucleotides matching TRBD2. The CDR3 loop spans 17 amino acids. The J segment lost 4 bases and the V segment lost 5 bases, leaving 10 bases of the junction unmatched. Germline CDR1 SGHTA, CDR2 FQGTGA.

This clone occurred a few times. V gene TRBV10-3 combines with J gene TRBJ1-1; D remains unclear. The length of the CDR3 is 13 residues. Per the germline V gene, CDR1 is ENHRY and CDR2 is SYGVKD. Trimming pared 2 bases from V and 10 bases from J, leaving 14 bases between. The CDR3 here is CAISEPGSTGAFF. DNA of the CDR3: TGTGCCATCAGTGAGCCGGGGTCCACCGGAGCTTTCTTT.

This clone was detected only once. The rearrangement joins TRBV11-3 to TRBJ1-3; the D gene is possibly TRBD1 (5 bases). This CDR3 region has 15 residues. Per the germline V gene, CDR1 is SGHNT and CDR2 is YENEEA. V was cut by 2 bases and J by 2 bases, with 10 bases left in between. The CDR3 DNA is TGTGCCAGCAGCTTACAGAGGGGAGCTGGAAACACCATATATTTT. This codes for CASSLQRGAGNTIYF.

V is TRBV27 and J is TRBJ1-5; D gene ambiguous. V was cut by 2 bases and J by 2 bases, with 4 bases left in between. Looked up from germline, CDR1 is MNHEY and CDR2 is SMNVEV (reference sequence). This CDR3 comprises 13 residues. DNA for the CDR3: TGTGCCAGCAGTTTAGTGGGCAATCAGCCCCAGCATTTT. Its protein is CASSLVGNQPQHF.

The V gene is TRBV27, the J gene TRBJ2-7; TRBD1 aligns across 10 bases. Germline CDR1 is MNHEY and CDR2 is SMNVEV (reference sequence). The CDR3 covers 14 residues. V trimming: 4 bases; J trimming: 3 bases; junction bases outside the gene matches: 3. CDR3 residues: CASSYGTGDYEQYF. Written as DNA, the CDR3 is TGTGCCAGCAGTTACGGGACAGGGGACTACGAGCAGTACTTC.

The chain has TRBV6-1 and TRBJ2-3; D possibly corresponds to TRBD1 (7 bases). This CDR3 spans 13 amino acids. Trimming stripped 7 bases from V and 4 bases from J, with 12 bases between. Looked up from germline, CDR1 is MNHNS and CDR2 is SASEGT. This chain's CDR3 is CASMEGAADTQYF. The CDR3 nucleotides are TGTGCCAGCATGGAGGGGGCCGCAGATACGCAGTATTTT.

The gene calls are TRBV30 and TRBJ2-5; D call uncertain. Germline values: CDR1 GTSNPN, CDR2 SVGIG (reference sequence). V lost 0 bases, J lost 5 bases, and 7 bases lay in between. This CDR3 is built from 12 residues. The CDR3: CAWSVLGETQYF. CDR3 coding DNA: TGTGCCTGGAGTGTACTCGGTGAGACCCAGTACTTC.

The chain has TRBV7-9 and TRBJ1-2, with 8 bases matching TRBD1. The CDR3 spans 14 residues. Germline loops: CDR1 SEHNR, CDR2 FQNEAQ (reference sequence). The J segment lost 3 bases and the V segment lost 5 bases, leaving 5 bases of the junction unmatched. In DNA, the CDR3 is TGTGCCAGCAGCCAAGGACAGGGAGACTATGGCTACACCTTC. This translates into CASSQGQGDYGYTF.

CDR3 sequence: CASSIRLPKRQPQHF. The CDR3 bases are TGTGCCAGTAGTATCCGACTACCTAAGAGACAGCCCCAGCATTTT. The chain carries TRBV19 and TRBJ1-5; unclear D gene. CDR1 and CDR2 from the germline V gene are LNHDA and SQIVND (reference sequence). Trimming cost V 3 bases and J 7 bases, with 16 bases left between them. CDR3 length: 15 amino acids. The full variable domain, completed using reference TRBV19 and TRBJ1-5, is DGGITQSPKYLFRKEGQNVTLSCEQNLNHDAMYWYRQDPGQGLRLIYYSQIVNDFQKGDIAEGYSVSREKKESFPLTVTSAQKNPTAFYLCASSIRLPKRQPQHFGDGTRLSIL.

This sequence joins TRBV14 and TRBJ2-1, with 8 positions matching TRBD1. The trim removed 0 bases at V and 3 bases at J, leaving 7 bases unmatched. Per the germline V gene, CDR1 is SGHDN and CDR2 is FVKESK. This CDR3 spans 17 amino acids. CDR3 DNA sequence: TGTGCCAGCAGCCAAGATTCGGGACAGGTGTTCTACAATGAGCAGTTCTTC. Its protein product is CASSQDSGQVFYNEQFF.

This chain connects TRBV9 to TRBJ2-1; D perhaps matches TRBD2 (5 bases). The CDR3 has 16 amino acids. The germline V gene encodes CDR1 SGDLS and CDR2 YYNGEE. Trimming took off 1 base at V and 0 bases at J, with 11 bases between the two ends. The CDR3 region has the DNA TGTGCCAGCAGCGTAAGTCCAGCGGACTCCTACAATGAGCAGTTCTTC. This gives the protein CASSVSPADSYNEQFF.

J is TRBJ1-1 and V is TRBV6-6; TRBD1 is a possible D gene (6 bases). The CDR3 sequence is 16 residues long. Per the germline V gene, CDR1 is MNHNY and CDR2 is SVGAGI (reference sequence). Between the trimmed V and J ends, which lost 6 bases and 6 bases, there was a span of 23 bases. The CDR3 sequence: CASSNIHGRGSAEAFF. The CDR3, as DNA: TGTGCCAGCAGCAATATACATGGCAGGGGCTCTGCTGAAGCTTTCTTT.

The gene calls are TRBV6-5 and TRBJ1-2; D is ambiguous. CDR3 size: 15 residues. Germline-derived CDR1 and CDR2 are MNHEY and SVGAGI. V was clipped by 4 bases and J by 3 bases, with 15 bases between them. CDR3 coding DNA: TGTGCCAGCAGTTTCAAAAGTGATGGACACTATGGCTACACCTTC. It translates to CASSFKSDGHYGYTF.